This is a list of T cell receptor beta chains from one sample in a study of identifying expanded T cells in peripheral blood. Using immunoSEQ multiplex PCR, the repertoire was profiled, and TCRdb retains in-frame clones only, with some absent. The sample records about 85,000 clones, around nine tenths being singletons. Sequenced input: blood. The receptors shown here come from a person between 18 and 75 years old in good health. Each CDR3 is given with its conserved first and last residue. A D gene is named only where the DNA matches it firmly. Clone size is not always given. Where it is, it says once, few, many or a class for expanded clones.

-,-,TRBV5-6,TRBJ1-1,TGTGCCAGCAGCTTGGGAGGGTTCGGCACTGAAGCTTTCTTT,CASSLGGFGTEAFF
TRBD2,-,TRBV19,TRBJ2-1,TGTGCCAGTAGTATGGGACTAGCGGGGAATGGCGACAATGAGCAGTTCTTC,CASSMGLAGNGDNEQFF
-,-,TRBV7-9,TRBJ1-2,TGTGCCAGCAGCGCGTTTGAGGGGGTCTATGGCTACACCTTC,CASSAFEGVYGYTF
-,-,TRBV5-1,TRBJ2-3,TGCGCCAGCAGCGCGGTCGTGGGTAGCACAGATACGCAGTATTTT,CASSAVVGSTDTQYF
-,-,TRBV7-2,TRBJ1-5,TGTGCCAGCAGCTTAGGAGCGGGGCAGCCCCAGCATTTT,CASSLGAGQPQHF
TRBD2,once,TRBV18,TRBJ2-1,TGTGCCAGCTCACCACCGGAGCTAGCGGCTTACAATGAGCAGTTCTTC,CASSPPELAAYNEQFF
-,-,TRBV28,TRBJ2-7,TGTGCCAGCAGTTTGTACAGGGAGTCGCGCGAGCAGTACTTC,CASSLYRESREQYF
TRBD1,once,TRBV5-6,TRBJ2-5,TGTGCCAGCAGCTACGGACAGGGGCAAGAGACCCAGTACTTC,CASSYGQGQETQYF
-,-,TRBV5-6,TRBJ1-5,TGTGCCAGCAGCTTGGAAGATAGCAATCAGCCCCAGCATTTT,CASSLEDSNQPQHF
TRBD1,-,TRBV6-6,TRBJ2-7,TGTGCCAGCAGTCCCCTGGGACAGCCTTCCTACGAGCAGTACTTC,CASSPLGQPSYEQYF
TRBD1,many,TRBV6-1,TRBJ1-6,TGTGCCAGCAGCCCAGGGGGCGGGAATTCACCCCTCCACTTT,CASSPGGGNSPLHF
TRBD1,-,TRBV4-1,TRBJ1-2,TGCGCCAGCAGCCAAGGACAGGGACCGTATGGCTACACCTTC,CASSQGQGPYGYTF
-,-,TRBV28,TRBJ2-7,TGTGCCAGCACTTGGGGAGGTCTTCTCTACGAGCAGTACTTC,CASTWGGLLYEQYF
TRBD2,-,TRBV9,TRBJ2-3,TGTGCCAGCAGCGACCCTAGCGGGGAAGTTACGCAGTATTTT,CASSDPSGEVTQYF
-,-,TRBV18,TRBJ2-3,TGTGCCAGCTCACCACCGTCGGGGAGCACAGATACGCAGTATTTT,CASSPPSGSTDTQYF
-,once,TRBV5-4,TRBJ1-2,TGTGCCAGCACCGAGGGGAGGGGAGGGGGCTACACCTTC,CASTEGRGGGYTF
-,-,TRBV7-2,TRBJ2-3,TGTGCCAGCAGATTGGGTCGGGGGCCCACAGATACGCAGTATTTT,CASRLGRGPTDTQYF
-,-,TRBV4-3,TRBJ1-2,TGCGCCAGCAGCCAAGAGAGGCCCTCCCCAGGGTCCGGTGGCTACACCTTC,CASSQERPSPGSGGYTF
-,-,TRBV11-1,TRBJ1-3,TGTGCCAGCAGCCCAGGCGGCCAAGGGGTCTCTGGAAACACCATATATTTT,CASSPGGQGVSGNTIYF
TRBD2,-,TRBV18,TRBJ2-3,TGTGCCAGCTCGTTACACGGCTCAAGCGGGGGGAGCACAGATACGCAGTATTTT,CASSLHGSSGGSTDTQYF
-,-,TRBV29-1,TRBJ1-2,TGCAGCGTTGCACCGGGATGGGGGATGAACGCCCACTACACCTTC,CSVAPGWGMNAHYTF
-,-,TRBV2,TRBJ2-3,TGTGCCAGCGCATCGGCCACAGATACGCAGTATTTT,CASASATDTQYF